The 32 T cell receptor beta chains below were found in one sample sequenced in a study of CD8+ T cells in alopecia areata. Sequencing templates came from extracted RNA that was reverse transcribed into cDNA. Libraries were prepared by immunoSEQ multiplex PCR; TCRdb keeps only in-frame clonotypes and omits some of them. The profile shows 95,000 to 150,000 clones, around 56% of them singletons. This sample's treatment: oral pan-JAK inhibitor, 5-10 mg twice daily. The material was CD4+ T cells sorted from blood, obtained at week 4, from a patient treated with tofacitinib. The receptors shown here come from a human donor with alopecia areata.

CDR3: CAWSGMGLLSGETQYF. Here the CDR3 DNA reads TGTGCCTGGAGTGGTATGGGACTACTCTCGGGGGAGACCCAGTACTTC. This chain connects TRBV30 to TRBJ2-5; 7 bases align to TRBD2. Germline values: CDR1 GTSNPN, CDR2 SVGIG (reference sequence). The CDR3 extends over 16 amino acids. After removal of 1 base from V and 5 bases from J, the junction contained 13 bases not matched to a gene.

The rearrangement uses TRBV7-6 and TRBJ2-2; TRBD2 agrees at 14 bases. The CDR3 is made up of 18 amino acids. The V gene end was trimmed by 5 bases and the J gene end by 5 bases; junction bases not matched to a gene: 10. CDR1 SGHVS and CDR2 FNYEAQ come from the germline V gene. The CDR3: CASSLGLAGGLITGELFF. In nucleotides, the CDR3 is TGTGCCAGCAGCCTCGGACTAGCGGGAGGACTTATAACCGGGGAGCTGTTTTTT.

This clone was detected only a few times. Here the CDR3 reads CASGLVVTVNTGELFF. In nucleotides, the CDR3 is TGTGCTAGTGGTTTGGTAGTGACGGTGAACACCGGGGAGCTGTTTTTT. The V call is TRBV12-5, the J call TRBJ2-2; D is ambiguous. V was clipped by 0 bases and J by 1 base, with 9 bases between them. The CDR3 runs 16 residues. Germline CDR1 and CDR2: LGHNT and FRNRAP.

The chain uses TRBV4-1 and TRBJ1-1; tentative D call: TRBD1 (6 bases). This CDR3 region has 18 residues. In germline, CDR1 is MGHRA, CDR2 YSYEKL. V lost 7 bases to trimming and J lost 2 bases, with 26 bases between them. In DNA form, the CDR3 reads TGCGCCAGCACTCTGCTGGACAGCGCGGCAAACCCTAACACTGAAGCTTTCTTT. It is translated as CASTLLDSAANPNTEAFF.

DNA for the CDR3: TGTGCCAGCAGCATCAGGAACACTGAAGCTTTCTTT. This encodes CASSIRNTEAFF. The gene calls are TRBV2 and TRBJ1-1; no reliable D call. The V gene lost 6 bases and the J gene lost 1 base, with 6 bases spanning the gap. This CDR3 is built from 12 residues. The V gene's germline CDR1 is SNHLY and CDR2 FYNNEI.

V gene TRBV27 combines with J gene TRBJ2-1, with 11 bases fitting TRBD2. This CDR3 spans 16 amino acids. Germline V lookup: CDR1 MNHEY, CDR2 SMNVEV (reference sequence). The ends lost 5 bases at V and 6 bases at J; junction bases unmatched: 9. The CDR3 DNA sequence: TGTGCCAGCAGTCGCTGGACTAGCGGGCGAGGCAATGAGCAGTTCTTC. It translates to CASSRWTSGRGNEQFF.

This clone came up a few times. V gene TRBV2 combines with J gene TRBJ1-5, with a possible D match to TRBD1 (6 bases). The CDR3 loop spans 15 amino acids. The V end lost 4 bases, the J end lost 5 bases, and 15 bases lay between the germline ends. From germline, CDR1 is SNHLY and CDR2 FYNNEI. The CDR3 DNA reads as TGTGCCAGCAGTGCGCCGACAGGCAGGTATCAGCCCCAGCATTTT. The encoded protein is CASSAPTGRYQPQHF.

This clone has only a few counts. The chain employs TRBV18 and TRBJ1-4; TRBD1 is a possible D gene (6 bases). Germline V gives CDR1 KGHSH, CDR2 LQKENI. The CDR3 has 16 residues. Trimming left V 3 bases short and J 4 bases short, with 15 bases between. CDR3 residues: CASSPTRQVINEKLFF. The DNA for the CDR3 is TGTGCCAGCTCACCTACCCGACAGGTTATTAATGAAAAACTGTTTTTT.

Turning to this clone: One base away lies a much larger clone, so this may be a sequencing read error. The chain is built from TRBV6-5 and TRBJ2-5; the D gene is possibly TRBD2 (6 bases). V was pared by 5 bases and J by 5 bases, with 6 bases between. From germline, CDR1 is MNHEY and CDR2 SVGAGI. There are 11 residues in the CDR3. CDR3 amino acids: CASSGGETQYF. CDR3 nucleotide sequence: TGTGCCAGCAGTGGGGGGGAGACCCAGTACTTC.

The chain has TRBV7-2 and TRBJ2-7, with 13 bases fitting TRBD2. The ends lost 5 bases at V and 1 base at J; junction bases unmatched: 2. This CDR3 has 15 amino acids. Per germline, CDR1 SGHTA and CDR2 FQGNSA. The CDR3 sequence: CASSRLAGGSYEQYF. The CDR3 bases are TGTGCCAGCAGCAGACTAGCGGGAGGTTCCTACGAGCAGTACTTC.

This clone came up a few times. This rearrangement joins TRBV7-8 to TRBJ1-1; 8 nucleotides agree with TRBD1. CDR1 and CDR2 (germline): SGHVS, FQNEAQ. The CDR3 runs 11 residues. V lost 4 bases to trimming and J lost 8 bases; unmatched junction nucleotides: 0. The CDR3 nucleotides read TGTGCCAGCAGCTGGGACAGGGAAGCTTTCTTT. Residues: CASSWDREAFF.

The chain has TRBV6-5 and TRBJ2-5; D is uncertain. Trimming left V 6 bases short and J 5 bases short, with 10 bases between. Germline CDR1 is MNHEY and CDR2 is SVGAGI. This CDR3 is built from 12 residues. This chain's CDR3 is CASRHGQETQYF. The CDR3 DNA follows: TGTGCCAGCAGACACGGCCAGGAGACCCAGTACTTC.

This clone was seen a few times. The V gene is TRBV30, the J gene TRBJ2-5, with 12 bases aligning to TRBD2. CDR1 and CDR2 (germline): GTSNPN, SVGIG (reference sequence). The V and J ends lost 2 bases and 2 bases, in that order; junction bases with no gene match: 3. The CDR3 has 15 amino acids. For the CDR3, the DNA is TGTGCCTGGAGTCAAGGACTAGCGGGACAAGAGACCCAGTACTTC. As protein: CAWSQGLAGQETQYF.

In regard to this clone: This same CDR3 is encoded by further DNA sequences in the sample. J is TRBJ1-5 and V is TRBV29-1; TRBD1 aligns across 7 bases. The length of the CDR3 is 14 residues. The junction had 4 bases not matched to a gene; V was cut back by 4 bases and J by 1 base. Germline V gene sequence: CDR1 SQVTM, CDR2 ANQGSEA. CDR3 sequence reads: CSVGTGGSNQPQHF. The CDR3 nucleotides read TGCAGCGTTGGGACAGGAGGGAGCAATCAGCCCCAGCATTTT.

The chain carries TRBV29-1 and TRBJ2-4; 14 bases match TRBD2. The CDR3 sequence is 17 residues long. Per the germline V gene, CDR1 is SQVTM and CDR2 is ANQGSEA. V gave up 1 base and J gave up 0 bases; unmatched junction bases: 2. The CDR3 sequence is CSVEGTSGRLAKNIQYF. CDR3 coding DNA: TGCAGCGTTGAAGGGACTAGCGGGAGGTTAGCCAAAAACATTCAGTACTTC.

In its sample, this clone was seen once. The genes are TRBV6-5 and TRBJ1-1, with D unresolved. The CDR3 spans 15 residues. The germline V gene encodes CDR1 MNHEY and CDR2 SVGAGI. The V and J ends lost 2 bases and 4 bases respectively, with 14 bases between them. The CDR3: CASSYGLGGGTEAFF. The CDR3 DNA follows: TGTGCCAGCAGTTACGGGCTGGGCGGTGGCACTGAAGCTTTCTTT.

This CDR3 is CASGGETQYF. DNA of the CDR3: TGTGCCAGCGGGGGGGAGACCCAGTACTTC. The V gene is TRBV6-5, the J gene TRBJ2-5, with D perhaps TRBD2 (6 bases). Germline V gene data show CDR1 as MNHEY and CDR2 as SVGAGI. V was shortened by 8 bases and J by 5 bases, with 6 bases between the two germline ends. The CDR3 sequence is 10 residues long.

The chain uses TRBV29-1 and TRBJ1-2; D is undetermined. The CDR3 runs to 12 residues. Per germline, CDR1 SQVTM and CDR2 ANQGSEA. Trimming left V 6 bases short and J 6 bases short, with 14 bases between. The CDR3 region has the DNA TGCAGCGTCTCCTTTGTGAGGGATGGCTACACCTTC. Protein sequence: CSVSFVRDGYTF.

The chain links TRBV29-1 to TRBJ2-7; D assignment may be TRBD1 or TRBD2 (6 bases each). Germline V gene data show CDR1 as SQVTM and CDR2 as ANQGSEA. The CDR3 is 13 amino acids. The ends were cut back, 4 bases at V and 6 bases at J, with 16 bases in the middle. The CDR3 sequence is CSVGRGATAEQYF. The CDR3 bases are TGCAGCGTTGGAAGGGGGGCAACCGCCGAGCAGTACTTC.

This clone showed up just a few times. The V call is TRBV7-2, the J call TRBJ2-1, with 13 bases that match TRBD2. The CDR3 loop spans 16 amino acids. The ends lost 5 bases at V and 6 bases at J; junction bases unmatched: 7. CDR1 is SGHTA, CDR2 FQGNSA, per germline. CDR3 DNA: TGTGCCAGCAGCCACCGACTAGCGGGAGGACCCAATGAGCAGTTCTTC. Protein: CASSHRLAGGPNEQFF.

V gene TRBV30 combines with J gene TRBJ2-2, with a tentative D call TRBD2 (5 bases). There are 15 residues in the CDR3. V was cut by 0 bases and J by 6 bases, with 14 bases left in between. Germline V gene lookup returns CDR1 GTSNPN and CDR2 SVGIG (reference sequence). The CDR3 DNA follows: TGTGCCTGGAGTGTACCGGGAACTCACGCCGGGGAGCTGTTTTTT. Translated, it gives CAWSVPGTHAGELFF. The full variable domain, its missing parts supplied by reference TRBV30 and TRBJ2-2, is SQTIHQWPATLVQPVGSPLSLECTVEGTSNPNLYWYRQAAGRGLQLLFYSVGIGQISSEVPQNLSASRPQDRQFILSSKKLLLSDSGFYLCAWSVPGTHAGELFFGEGSRLTVL.

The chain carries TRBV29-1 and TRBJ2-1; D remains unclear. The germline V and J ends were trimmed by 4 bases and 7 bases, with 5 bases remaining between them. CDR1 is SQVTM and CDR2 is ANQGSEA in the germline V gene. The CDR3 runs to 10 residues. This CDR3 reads CSVGGNEQFF. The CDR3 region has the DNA TGCAGCGTTGGGGGAAATGAGCAGTTCTTC.

The CDR3, as DNA: TGCGCCAGCAGCTTGGAGGCGCAGGGGGCAGGTGGCTACACCTTC. Its translation: CASSLEAQGAGGYTF. V gene TRBV5-1 combines with J gene TRBJ1-2, with 8 bases identical to TRBD1. J lost 7 bases, V lost 0 bases, and 8 bases had no gene match. Germline values: CDR1 SGHRS, CDR2 YFSETQ. This CDR3 contains 15 residues.

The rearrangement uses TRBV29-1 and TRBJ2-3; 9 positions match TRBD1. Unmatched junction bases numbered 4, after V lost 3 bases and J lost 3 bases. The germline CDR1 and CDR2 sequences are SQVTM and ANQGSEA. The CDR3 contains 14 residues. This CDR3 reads CSVDRDRVTDTQYF. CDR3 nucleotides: TGCAGCGTTGATAGGGACAGGGTAACAGATACGCAGTATTTT.

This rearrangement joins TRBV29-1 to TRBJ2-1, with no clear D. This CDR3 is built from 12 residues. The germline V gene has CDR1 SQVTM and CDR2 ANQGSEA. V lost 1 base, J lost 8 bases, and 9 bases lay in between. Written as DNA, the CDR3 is TGCAGCGTTGAAGCCGGGTTCGATGAGCAGTTCTTC. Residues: CSVEAGFDEQFF.

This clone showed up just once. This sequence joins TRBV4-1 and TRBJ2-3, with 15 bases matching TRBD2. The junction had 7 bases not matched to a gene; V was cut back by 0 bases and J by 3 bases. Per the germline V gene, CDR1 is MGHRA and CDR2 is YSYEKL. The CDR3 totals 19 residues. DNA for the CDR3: TGCGCCAGCAGCCAAGAAAGGACTAGCGGGAGGGCCGATACAGATACGCAGTATTTT. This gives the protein CASSQERTSGRADTDTQYF.

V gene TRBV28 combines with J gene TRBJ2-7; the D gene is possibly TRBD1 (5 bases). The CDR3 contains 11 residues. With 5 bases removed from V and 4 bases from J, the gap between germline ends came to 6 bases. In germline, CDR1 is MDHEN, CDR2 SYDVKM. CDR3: CASSKGYEQYF. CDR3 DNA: TGTGCCAGCAGTAAGGGGTACGAGCAGTACTTC.

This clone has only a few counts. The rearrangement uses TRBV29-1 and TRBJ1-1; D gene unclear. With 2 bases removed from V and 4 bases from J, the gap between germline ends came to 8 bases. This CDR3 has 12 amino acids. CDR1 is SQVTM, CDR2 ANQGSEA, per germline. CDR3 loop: CSVEKRATEAFF. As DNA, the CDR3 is TGCAGCGTTGAAAAGAGGGCCACTGAAGCTTTCTTT.

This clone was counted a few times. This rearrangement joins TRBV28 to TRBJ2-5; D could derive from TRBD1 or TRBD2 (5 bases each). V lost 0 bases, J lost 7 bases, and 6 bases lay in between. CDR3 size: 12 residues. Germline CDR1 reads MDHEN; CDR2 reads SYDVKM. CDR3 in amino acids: CASSLWRGTQYF. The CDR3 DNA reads TGTGCCAGCAGTTTATGGAGGGGGACCCAGTACTTC.

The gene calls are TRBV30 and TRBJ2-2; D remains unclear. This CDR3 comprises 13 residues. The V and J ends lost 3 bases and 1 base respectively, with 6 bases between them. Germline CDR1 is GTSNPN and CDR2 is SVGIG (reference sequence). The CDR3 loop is CAWRVMNTGELFF. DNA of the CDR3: TGTGCCTGGAGAGTGATGAACACCGGGGAGCTGTTTTTT. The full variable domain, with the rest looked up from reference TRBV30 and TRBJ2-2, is SQTIHQWPATLVQPVGSPLSLECTVEGTSNPNLYWYRQAAGRGLQLLFYSVGIGQISSEVPQNLSASRPQDRQFILSSKKLLLSDSGFYLCAWRVMNTGELFFGEGSRLTVL.

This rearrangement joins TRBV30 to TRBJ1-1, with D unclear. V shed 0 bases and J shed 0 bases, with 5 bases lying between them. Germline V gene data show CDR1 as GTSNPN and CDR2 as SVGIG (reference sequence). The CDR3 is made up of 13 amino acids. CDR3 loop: CAWSVQLNTEAFF. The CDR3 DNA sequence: TGTGCCTGGAGTGTCCAACTGAACACTGAAGCTTTCTTT.

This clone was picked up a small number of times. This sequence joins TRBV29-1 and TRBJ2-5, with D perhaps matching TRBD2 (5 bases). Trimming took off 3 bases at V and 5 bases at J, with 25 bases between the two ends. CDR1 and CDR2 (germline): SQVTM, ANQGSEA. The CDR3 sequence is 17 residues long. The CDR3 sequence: CSVDRRAREVLGETQYF. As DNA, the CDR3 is TGCAGCGTTGACAGAAGGGCCCGGGAAGTTTTAGGGGAGACCCAGTACTTC.